The entry that follows covers one T cell receptor (beta chain) sequence. Its antigen is currently unknown. The record originates from a study of T cells after yellow fever vaccination. About the study: Those fractions that held only low numbers of cells were prepared using the SMART-Seq v4 Ultra Low Input RNA kit.

Universal primer sites and UMIs were introduced during 5'RACE template-switching synthesis of TCR cDNA. TCRdb called the 5' RACE reads again in MiXCR, with one record for every CDR3 protein. The sample has under 300,000 distinct CDR3 sequences, less than 9% seen once. Study findings and constraints: Just a small share of clonotypes turned up in the CD4 compartment as well as the CD8 compartment. Among primary-vaccination clones, most reappeared after the booster, at almost 98% for CD4 and roughly 90% for CD8.

This clonotype was obtained from a man aged 25 to 45 who received the YFV17D yellow fever vaccine. The sample here was CD4+ T cells sorted from PBMCs, taken 15 days after the yellow fever booster vaccination.

Written as DNA, the CDR3 is TGTGCCAGCAGTACCAGGGGGCTAAATGAAAAACTGTTTTTT. It yields the protein CASSTRGLNEKLFF. The chain combines TRBV28 with TRBJ1-4; 8 bases agree with TRBD1. The CDR3 spans 14 residues. V was pared by 5 bases and J by 5 bases, with 4 bases of the junction left unmatched. Germline CDR1 is MDHEN and CDR2 is SYDVKM. The full variable domain, in which reference TRBV28 and TRBJ1-4 provide the parts outside the CDR3, is DVKVTQSSRYLVKRTGEKVFLECVQDMDHENMFWYRQDPGLGLRLIYFSYDVKMKEKGDIPEGYSVSREKKERFSLILESASTNQTSMYLCASSTRGLNEKLFFGSGTQLSVL.